This section outlines one TCR beta chain sequence together with its context. Its specific antigen is unknown. The sample holds no much larger clone one base away, and base qualities are not on file. The CDR3 sequence holds 12 residues, the cysteine and phenylalanine included. The entry retains the CDR3 DNA only, 36 bases that are in frame from base 1. Relative to germline, V is 6 bases shorter and J is 2 bases shorter, with 8 bases between their ends. The germline V gene provides CDR1 MDHEN and CDR2 SYDVKM. Collaborating institutions collected whole blood in K2EDTA tubes following their own protocols. For TCRbeta analysis, collaborators shipped samples as frozen whole blood, isolated PBMCs, or DNA extracted from either of those sample types. TCRbeta CDR3 regions were amplified from genomic DNA by means of the immunoSEQ Assay, a bias-controlled multiplex PCR. For the original study's pipeline: Nucleated cell counts per sample were estimated from amplification of reference gene primers within the assay. Sequence reads were collapsed and filtered to measure the absolute abundance of every unique TCRbeta CDR3 rearrangement. For each sample, productive Simpson clonality was calculated by taking the square root of Simpson's diversity index across productive rearrangements. Entries here come from immuneACCESS through TCRdb and include only in-frame sequences with V and J called. Some clones fail to appear in such tables; in the studies checked, an unresolved V gene covers under half of the shortfall, and the cause of the remainder is unknown. That table gives V, J and clone size, and the DNA gave D and trimming. Recorded for this sample are 100,000 to 150,000 clones; approximately 91% of them occurred a single time. Roughly 1.2% of the sample is in the top ten clones.

This record comes from a study of blood T cell repertoires in COVID-19 (dated by TCRdb to 2020 to 2022). Looking at the study overall: Collaborator samples came from the United States, Italy and Spain and covered acute and convalescent phases of COVID-19. The material from the prospective study consisted of cDNA or gDNA derived from T cells, B-cell-depleted T cells, or PBMCs. Subjects who had been exposed to COVID-19, were actively infected with it, or had recovered from it provided the deeply sampled blood TCRbeta repertoires that made up the dataset. The repertoires were made available in a free public database intended to serve as a resource for research on the immune response to SARS-CoV-2. Samples were obtained from the ongoing ImmuneRACE study (first 160 participants) and from about 1,300 subjects provided by 6 global collaborators. The sample metadata nearly always contained a de-identified subject ID, COVID-19 status, age in years and sex. Where available, HLA class I and class II types were taken from metadata supplied by the sample provider and were not determined by assay-based typing. The paper's findings and limits, for the study overall: The quantity of clinical and demographic metadata differed by source and by participant and was supplied without curation.

The source material was peripheral blood. The clonotype originates from a woman older than 75 with acute or convalescent COVID-19. This receptor chain uses TRBV28 and TRBJ2-7; the D segment could be TRBD1, given 6 matching bases. The CDR3 is CASRRTAYEQYF. The DNA reads as follows: TGTGCCAGCAGAAGGACAGCCTACGAGCAGTACTTC.